The 32 T cell receptor beta chains below all came from one sample that was sequenced in a study of blood T cells in healthy people across ages. The use of a sample-barcoded 5' primer and a J-beta primer mix characterized a second PCR of about 6 to 12 cycles. TCRdb re-analysed the 5' RACE reads in MiXCR, keeping a single row per CDR3 protein. The data hold 1.5 million or so distinct CDR3 sequences, with 42% observed a single time. Material: blood. The receptor source for this set is a woman aged 18-35 years in good health.

The table lists this clonotype with a few counts. This chain uses TRBV27 with TRBJ2-7; D is perhaps TRBD1 (6 bases). The CDR3 consists of 14 residues. V was shortened by 6 bases and J by 2 bases, with 14 bases between the two germline ends. Germline CDR1 and CDR2: MNHEY and SMNVEV (reference sequence). The CDR3 DNA follows: TGTGCCAGCAGCTCCCGGGACACCACCTACGAGCAGTACTTC. Translation: CASSSRDTTYEQYF.

This clonotype was detected only a few times. J is TRBJ2-1 and V is TRBV20-1; 9 bases agree with TRBD2. The CDR3 loop spans 15 amino acids. The V segment lost 6 bases and the J segment 4 bases; nucleotides outside the gene matches: 10. Germline values: CDR1 DFQATT, CDR2 SNEGSKA (reference sequence). CDR3 in amino acids: CSASGAGGIYNEQFF. For the CDR3, the DNA is TGCAGTGCAAGCGGGGCGGGGGGGATTTACAATGAGCAGTTCTTC.

To note about this clonotype: A much bigger clone sits one base away, suggesting this may be a read error. This sequence joins TRBV6-5 and TRBJ2-1; D call uncertain. In germline, CDR1 is MNHEY, CDR2 SVGAGI. CDR3 size: 12 residues. V gave up 0 bases and J gave up 13 bases, with 10 bases separating them. CDR3: CASSYSKETQFF. The CDR3 DNA sequence: TGTGCCAGCAGTTACTCGAAGGAGACCCAGTTCTTC.

The chain's CDR3 is CASSLVGWSARYNEQFF. The CDR3 nucleotides read TGCGCCAGCAGCTTGGTTGGGTGGAGCGCCAGATACAATGAGCAGTTCTTC. The rearrangement joins TRBV5-1 to TRBJ2-1; no clear D. V lost 0 bases to trimming and J lost 4 bases, with 17 bases between them. The CDR3 loop spans 17 amino acids. Germline V gene sequence: CDR1 SGHRS, CDR2 YFSETQ.

This clonotype occurred a few times. The chain uses TRBV20-1 and TRBJ1-1; the match to TRBD1 covers 7 bases. J gave up 1 base and V 1 base, and 3 bases lay outside the gene matches. This CDR3 is 14 amino acids long. Germline V gene lookup returns CDR1 DFQATT and CDR2 SNEGSKA (reference sequence). CDR3 sequence (DNA): TGCAGTGCTAGAGGTCGGACAGGGAACACTGAAGCTTTCTTT. Its protein product is CSARGRTGNTEAFF.

This chain uses TRBV7-9 with TRBJ2-3; D is ambiguous. The germline V and J ends were trimmed by 5 bases and 0 bases, with 6 bases remaining between them. The CDR3 contains 13 residues. CDR1 and CDR2 (germline): SEHNR, FQNEAQ (reference sequence). The CDR3 region is CASSILSTDTQYF. CDR3 DNA sequence: TGTGCCAGCAGCATATTAAGCACAGATACGCAGTATTTT.

J is TRBJ2-7 and V is TRBV9; D gene unclear. The CDR3 is 17 amino acids. CDR1 SGDLS and CDR2 YYNGEE come from the germline V gene. V shed 0 bases and J shed 5 bases, with 21 bases lying between them. DNA for the CDR3: TGTGCCAGCAGCGTAGCTGAGGACCTCTTAGCCTCTGACGAGCAGTACTTC. It translates to CASSVAEDLLASDEQYF.

V is TRBV29-1 and J is TRBJ2-3; perhaps TRBD1 as D (6 bases). CDR1 and CDR2 (germline): SQVTM, ANQGSEA. This CDR3 comprises 12 residues. V lost 7 bases, J lost 4 bases, and 12 bases lay in between. The CDR3 sequence is CSGQQGPDTQYF. The CDR3 bases are TGCAGCGGTCAACAGGGCCCAGATACGCAGTATTTT.

Comment on this clonotype: A read error is possible here, since a much larger clone lies one base away. The V call is TRBV29-1, the J call TRBJ2-5; D unresolved. The DNA end favors TRBJ2-1, so the J call may be wrong. Per germline, CDR1 SQVTM and CDR2 ANQGSEA. The CDR3 length is 12 residues. As DNA, the CDR3 is TGCAGCGTTGGGGCAGTCCAAGAGACCCAGTTCTTC. As protein: CSVGAVQETQFF.

The chain couples TRBV18 to TRBJ1-2; D not resolved. The germline CDR1 and CDR2 sequences are KGHSH and LQKENI. The CDR3 contains 15 residues. Trimming cost V 1 base and J 4 bases, with 13 bases left between them. CDR3 bases: TGTGCCAGCTCACCACTTGGGCAGTTGGGCTATGGCTACACCTTC. It is translated as CASSPLGQLGYGYTF.

At least ten counts were recorded for this clonotype. This rearrangement joins TRBV11-2 to TRBJ2-2; 14 bases map to TRBD2. Germline-derived CDR1 and CDR2 are SGHAT and FQNNGV. The CDR3 loop spans 17 amino acids. Germline trimming cut 4 bases from V and 7 bases from J; bases unmatched to any gene: 8. The CDR3 loop reads CASSWKGLAGDGGELFF. CDR3 sequence (DNA): TGTGCCAGCAGCTGGAAGGGACTAGCGGGAGATGGCGGGGAGCTGTTTTTT.

This clonotype appeared once. The rearrangement joins TRBV10-3 to TRBJ2-3; 12 bases map to TRBD1. From germline, CDR1 is ENHRY and CDR2 SYGVKD. The CDR3 is 17 amino acids. After removal of 6 bases from V and 5 bases from J, the junction contained 12 bases not matched to a gene. CDR3 nucleotides: TGTGCCATCAGCCGTTGGGACAGGGGGCGCCTTCAAGATACGCAGTATTTT. It is translated as CAISRWDRGRLQDTQYF.

This clonotype was recorded only once. Possible read error: a much larger clone is one base away. The chain joins TRBV6-6 to TRBJ2-3; D not resolved. CDR1 MNHNY and CDR2 SVGAGI come from the germline V gene (reference sequence). The V end was cut by 4 bases, the J end by 4 bases, with 9 bases between. The length of the CDR3 is 13 residues. CDR3 loop: CASSSGYADTQYF. CDR3 sequence (DNA): TGTGCCAGCAGTTCGGGTTACGCAGATACGCAGTATTTT.

The genes are TRBV20-1 and TRBJ1-1; D is unclear. CDR1 and CDR2 from the germline V gene are DFQATT and SNEGSKA (reference sequence). CDR3 length: 12 residues. Trimming left V 6 bases short and J 7 bases short, with 15 bases between. Here the CDR3 DNA reads TGCAGTGCCGCTAAGCTGTCCTATGAAGCTTTCTTT. Translation: CSAAKLSYEAFF.

This chain's CDR3 is CASSDGGLGYEQYF. CDR3 nucleotide sequence: TGTGCCAGCAGTGATGGTGGGTTGGGCTACGAGCAGTACTTC. The rearrangement uses TRBV6-6 and TRBJ2-7, with D uncertain. V lost 5 bases to trimming and J lost 3 bases, with 14 bases between them. The germline V gene has CDR1 MNHNY and CDR2 SVGAGI (reference sequence). This CDR3 contains 14 residues.

In its sample, this clonotype was seen a few times. J is TRBJ2-7 and V is TRBV29-1; D is perhaps TRBD1 (6 bases). The CDR3 loop spans 15 amino acids. CDR1 and CDR2 (germline): SQVTM, ANQGSEA. The V end lost 4 bases, the J end lost 2 bases, and 18 bases lay between the germline ends. The CDR3 DNA reads TGCAGCGTTGGTTATTGGGGGACAACTACCTACGAGCAGTACTTC. It encodes CSVGYWGTTTYEQYF.

This clonotype was counted between two and nine times. The chain uses TRBV29-1 and TRBJ1-2; D gene uncertain. This CDR3 has 12 amino acids. Trimming pared 1 base from V and 11 bases from J, leaving 14 bases between. Germline CDR1 is SQVTM and CDR2 is ANQGSEA. The CDR3 here is CSVEVTSDYYTF. The CDR3 bases are TGCAGCGTTGAAGTTACATCGGATTATTACACCTTC.

The rearrangement links TRBV5-1 to TRBJ2-6; D is unresolved. This CDR3 has 15 amino acids. In germline, CDR1 is SGHRS, CDR2 YFSETQ. V was pared by 7 bases and J by 4 bases, with 15 bases between. CDR3 sequence (DNA): TGCGCCAGCGCCCGGAATAGCCTCGGGGCCAACGTCCTGACTTTC. Amino acids: CASARNSLGANVLTF.

A few counts support this clonotype. The gene calls are TRBV10-3 and TRBJ1-2, with TRBD1 matching over 7 bases. CDR3 length: 15 amino acids. Unmatched junction bases numbered 16, after V lost 7 bases and J lost 8 bases. CDR1 ENHRY and CDR2 SYGVKD come from the germline V gene. CDR3 nucleotides: TGTGCCATCACCTCAGGAGAGGGGGCGTCTAACGGCTACACCTTC. Residues: CAITSGEGASNGYTF.

The chain employs TRBV12-5 and TRBJ2-1; 8 bases align to TRBD2. CDR3 length: 16 residues. Germline CDR1 LGHNT, CDR2 FRNRAP. V was clipped by 5 bases and J by 7 bases; unmatched bases: 13. CDR3 sequence reads: CASGNPTSDHANEQFF. The CDR3 bases are TGTGCTAGTGGTAACCCGACTAGCGACCACGCGAATGAGCAGTTCTTC.

This chain uses TRBV9 with TRBJ1-2, with D hard to call. Germline loops: CDR1 SGDLS, CDR2 YYNGEE. The CDR3 extends over 12 amino acids. Trimming shortened V by 4 bases and J by 8 bases, and 12 bases separated the two germline ends. The CDR3 loop is CASSTSVGGYTF. In DNA form, the CDR3 reads TGTGCCAGCAGCACAAGTGTCGGGGGCTACACCTTC. Complete variable domain (other parts from reference TRBV9 and TRBJ1-2): DSGVTQTPKHLITATGQRVTLRCSPRSGDLSVYWYQQSLDQGLQFLIQYYNGEERAKGNILERFSAQQFPDLHSELNLSSLELGDSALYFCASSTSVGGYTFGSGTRLTVV.

V gene TRBV4-1 combines with J gene TRBJ2-1; tentative D call: TRBD2 (5 bases). Looked up from germline, CDR1 is MGHRA and CDR2 is YSYEKL. The length of the CDR3 is 13 residues. Trimming stripped 3 bases from V and 7 bases from J, with 10 bases between. Here the CDR3 DNA reads TGCGCCAGCAGCCAGGAGGACTTGAATGAGCAGTTCTTC. It encodes CASSQEDLNEQFF.

This clonotype was counted a few times. The V and J genes are TRBV7-2 and TRBJ2-1; 7 nucleotides align to TRBD2. V trimming: 0 bases; J trimming: 3 bases; junction bases outside the gene matches: 5. This CDR3 contains 16 residues. Per the germline V gene, CDR1 is SGHTA and CDR2 is FQGNSA. CDR3 sequence (DNA): TGTGCCAGCAGCTTAGCGCAGACGGGGGGCTACAATGAGCAGTTCTTC. This codes for CASSLAQTGGYNEQFF.

The gene calls are TRBV12-3 or TRBV12-4 and TRBJ2-5, with D hard to call. This CDR3 is built from 12 residues. The V and J ends lost 8 bases and 3 bases respectively, with 10 bases between them. CDR3 loop: CASGKVEETQYF. CDR3 sequence (DNA): TGTGCCAGCGGGAAGGTAGAAGAGACCCAGTACTTC.

The chain employs TRBV6-1 and TRBJ2-5; TRBD2 matches 11 bases. Germline assignment: CDR1 MNHNS and CDR2 SASEGT. Trimming took 4 bases from V and 11 from J; bases not matched to a gene: 15. The CDR3 is 16 amino acids. CDR3 region: CASSGLSGGAVNEQYF. CDR3 nucleotide sequence: TGTGCCAGCAGTGGCCTTAGCGGGGGGGCGGTCAATGAGCAGTACTTC.

In its sample, this clonotype was seen a few times. The V call is TRBV2, the J call TRBJ2-7; 7 nucleotides match TRBD1. The CDR3 sequence is 12 residues long. Germline CDR1 SNHLY, CDR2 FYNNEI. With 4 bases clipped from V and 7 bases from J, the junction kept 4 bases outside the gene matches. The CDR3 protein is CASSGQGWEQYF. The DNA of the CDR3 is TGTGCCAGCAGTGGACAGGGATGGGAGCAGTACTTC.

This clonotype was detected only a few times. V is TRBV10-3 and J is TRBJ2-3, with TRBD2 matching over 11 bases. This CDR3 comprises 15 residues. Germline values: CDR1 ENHRY, CDR2 SYGVKD. The junction had 7 bases not matched to a gene; V was cut back by 7 bases and J by 4 bases. The CDR3, as DNA: TGTGCCATCACCCCGACTAGCGGGAACGCAGATACGCAGTATTTT. It encodes CAITPTSGNADTQYF.

This clonotype appeared a few times. The chain has TRBV12-3 or TRBV12-4 and TRBJ2-3; D is ambiguous. This CDR3 contains 13 residues. Between the trimmed V and J ends, which lost 3 bases and 4 bases, there was a span of 8 bases. CDR3 region: CASSFGWPDTQYF. DNA for the CDR3: TGTGCCAGCAGTTTTGGCTGGCCAGATACGCAGTATTTT.

The chain has TRBV7-9 and TRBJ2-7; TRBD2 matches at 11 bases. Germline V gene lookup returns CDR1 SEHNR and CDR2 FQNEAQ (reference sequence). V gave up 1 base and J gave up 0 bases; unmatched junction bases: 8. The CDR3 has 18 amino acids. The CDR3 protein is CASSLGLAGNPTSYEQYF. In nucleotides, the CDR3 is TGTGCCAGCAGCTTAGGACTAGCGGGGAACCCCACCTCCTACGAGCAGTACTTC.

V usage is TRBV20-1 and J usage is TRBJ1-5; 7 bases are shared with TRBD1. Germline lookup yields CDR1 DFQATT and CDR2 SNEGSKA (reference sequence). The CDR3 totals 15 residues. The V and J ends lost 6 bases and 2 bases, in that order; junction bases with no gene match: 10. In DNA, the CDR3 is TGCAGTGCCCCGGCTTACAGGGGCGGCAATCAGCCCCAGCATTTT. This translates into CSAPAYRGGNQPQHF.

This sequence joins TRBV27 and TRBJ1-3; no firm D call. The V gene lost 8 bases and the J gene lost 0 bases, with 8 bases spanning the gap. The CDR3 loop spans 13 amino acids. CDR1 is MNHEY and CDR2 is SMNVEV in the germline V gene (reference sequence). The CDR3 DNA reads TGTGCCAGCGGGATGTCCTCTGGAAACACCATATATTTT. Encoded protein: CASGMSSGNTIYF.

The chain has TRBV12-3 or TRBV12-4 and TRBJ1-2; a weak D match, TRBD1 (5 bases). V dropped 5 bases and J dropped 6 bases, with 16 bases sitting between them. CDR3 size: 14 residues. DNA for the CDR3: TGTGCCAGCAGTGTAACGTTGGGGGACCATGGCTACACCTTC. This gives the protein CASSVTLGDHGYTF.